This T cell receptor beta chain was profiled in a study of cytotoxic CD8 clonotypes in ibrutinib-treated CLL. Study findings and constraints: Higher circulating CD8+ T-cell counts strongly accompanied higher baseline clonality, above age-matched healthy donors. Public clonotypes showed up rarely, and on treatment they shrank or held steady. An increase in clonality occurred at ibrutinib response, followed by a return toward baseline at progression.

Cryopreserved PBMCs were the source of 2 to 2.5 micrograms of genomic DNA, which went to TCR beta libraries. Repertoires were generated with immunoSEQ multiplex PCR, while TCRdb's copy carries only in-frame clones and drops some. In the table there are some 290,000 clones, about 80% of which are singletons. Notes on this clone: Its antigen is unidentified.

CDR1 and CDR2 (germline): SQVTM, ANQGSEA. This CDR3 has 18 residues. With 0 bases removed from V and 0 bases from J, the gap between germline ends came to 21 bases. This TCR was sampled from a human donor with chronic lymphocytic leukemia. The source material was PBMCs, sampled before ibrutinib treatment. The J gene is TRBJ2-7, the V gene TRBV29-1; D call uncertain. The CDR3 loop reads CSVEDRAESYVSSYEQYF. The CDR3 bases are TGCAGCGTTGAAGATCGCGCGGAATCCTATGTAAGCTCCTACGAGCAGTACTTC.